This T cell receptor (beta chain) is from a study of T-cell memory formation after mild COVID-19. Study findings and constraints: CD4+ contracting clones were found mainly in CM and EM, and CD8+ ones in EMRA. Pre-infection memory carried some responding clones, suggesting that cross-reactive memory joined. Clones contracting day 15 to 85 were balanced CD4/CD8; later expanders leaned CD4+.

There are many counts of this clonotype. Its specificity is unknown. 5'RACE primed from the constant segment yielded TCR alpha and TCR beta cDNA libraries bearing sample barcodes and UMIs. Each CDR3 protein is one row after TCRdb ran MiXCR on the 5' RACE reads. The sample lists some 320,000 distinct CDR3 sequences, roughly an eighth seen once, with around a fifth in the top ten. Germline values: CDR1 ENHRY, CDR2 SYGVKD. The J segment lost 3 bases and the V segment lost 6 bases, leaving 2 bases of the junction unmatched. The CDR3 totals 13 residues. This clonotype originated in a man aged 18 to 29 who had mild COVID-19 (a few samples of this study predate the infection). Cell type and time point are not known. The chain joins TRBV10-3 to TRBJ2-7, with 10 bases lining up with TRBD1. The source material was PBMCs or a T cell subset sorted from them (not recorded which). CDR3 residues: CAIRGQGDYEQYV. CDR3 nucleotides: TGTGCCATCAGAGGACAGGGGGACTACGAGCAGTACGTC.